Following are 24 T cell receptor beta chains from one sample sequenced in a study of beta chain features in type 1 diabetes (dated 2018 in TCRdb). Their recognized antigens are unknown. The method was the immunoSEQ multiplex PCR assay. The entire amount of isolated RNA was reverse transcribed using the High Capacity cDNA Reverse Transcription Kit, so the sequenced TCRB transcripts were expressed ones. Imported from immuneACCESS, the table was reduced by TCRdb to in-frame sequences with V and J called. These copies leave out some clones; in studies compared against another copy, an unresolved V gene accounts for under half, and the cause of the remainder is not known. Within this sample are almost 350,000 clones, with roughly 9% of them counted one time only. The top ten clonotypes cover more than 0.8% of the sample. Overall study outcomes, separate from this receptor: Type 1 diabetes patients showed a moderate but significant shortening of TCRB CDR3 length in all four CD4+ subsets.

The material sequenced was central memory CD4+ T cells from blood. The receptor source for this set is a man aged 30 to 39 with type 1 diabetes.

This clone was seen a few times. This chain connects TRBV5-1 to TRBJ2-5; 10 nucleotides match TRBD2. The CDR3 runs 15 residues. The V gene end was trimmed by 5 bases and the J gene end by 3 bases; junction bases not matched to a gene: 7. Germline V gene data show CDR1 as SGHRS and CDR2 as YFSETQ. CDR3: CASRTSGVGEETQYF. The CDR3 DNA follows: TGCGCCAGCAGAACTAGCGGGGTTGGCGAAGAGACCCAGTACTTC.

This clone appeared many times. The V call is TRBV7-9, the J call TRBJ1-1, with D possibly TRBD1 on 6 matching bases. V was cut by 6 bases and J by 0 bases, with 14 bases left in between. The germline gives CDR1 SEHNR, CDR2 FQNEAQ (reference sequence). The CDR3 runs to 15 residues. The CDR3 DNA follows: TGTGCCAGCAGGCAGACCGGACAGTTGAACACTGAAGCTTTCTTT. Its translation: CASRQTGQLNTEAFF. Combining the CDR3 with reference TRBV7-9 and TRBJ1-1 gives the whole variable domain DTGVSQNPRHKITKRGQNVTFRCDPISEHNRLYWYRQTLGQGPEFLTYFQNEAQLEKSRLLSDRFSAERPKGSFSTLEIQRTEQGDSAMYLCASRQTGQLNTEAFFGQGTRLTVV.

In this sample, this clone turned up a few times. This chain uses TRBV9 with TRBJ1-6; D possibly corresponds to TRBD1 (5 bases). V lost 6 bases and J lost 5, with 9 bases in between. Germline V gives CDR1 SGDLS, CDR2 YYNGEE. This CDR3 has 13 amino acids. The CDR3 sequence is CASKAGDNSPLHF. DNA of the CDR3: TGTGCCAGCAAAGCGGGGGATAATTCACCCCTCCACTTT.

V is TRBV6-5 and J is TRBJ2-3; D is perhaps TRBD2 (6 bases). Between the trimmed V and J ends, which lost 6 bases and 9 bases, there was a span of 22 bases. Germline-derived CDR1 and CDR2 are MNHEY and SVGAGI. This CDR3 region has 15 residues. CDR3 in amino acids: CASRRHGGTRETQYF. The CDR3 DNA follows: TGTGCCAGCAGACGACACGGCGGAACACGGGAGACGCAGTATTTT.

A few counts support this clone. The chain employs TRBV7-9 and TRBJ2-7, with 9 positions matching TRBD1. CDR1 and CDR2 (germline): SEHNR, FQNEAQ (reference sequence). V shed 5 bases and J 6 bases; nucleotides not matched to a gene: 8. The CDR3 is made up of 14 amino acids. The CDR3 coding sequence is TGTGCCAGCAGCACTGACAGGGGGTTGACCGAGCAGTACTTC. Amino acids: CASSTDRGLTEQYF.

The V call is TRBV28, the J call TRBJ2-7; D is possibly TRBD1 (6 bases). Germline CDR1 and CDR2: MDHEN and SYDVKM. The V end lost 5 bases, the J end lost 5 bases, and 10 bases lay between the germline ends. The CDR3 consists of 12 residues. CDR3 sequence: CASSPYRDEQYF. Written as DNA, the CDR3 is TGTGCCAGCAGTCCGTACAGGGACGAGCAGTACTTC.

V and J are TRBV2 and TRBJ2-1; 15 nucleotides match TRBD2. The CDR3 contains 15 residues. From germline, CDR1 is SNHLY and CDR2 FYNNEI. Unmatched junction bases numbered 7, after V lost 1 base and J lost 15 bases. The CDR3 DNA reads as TGTGCCAGCAGTGAAGAAGTGGGACTAGCGGGGGGATGGTTCTTC. It translates to CASSEEVGLAGGWFF.

The chain joins TRBV6-6 to TRBJ2-3; the D is unclear. The CDR3 runs to 13 residues. From germline, CDR1 is MNHNY and CDR2 SVGAGI (reference sequence). V was cut by 4 bases and J by 5 bases, with 10 bases left in between. CDR3 sequence reads: CASSSWALDTQYF. The CDR3 DNA sequence: TGTGCCAGCAGTTCGTGGGCCTTAGATACGCAGTATTTT.

This clone was seen at least ten times. The chain recombines TRBV5-6 with TRBJ1-2, with 7 bases that match TRBD1. Germline V CDR1 and CDR2: SGHDT, YYEEEE. The CDR3 contains 14 residues. V lost 0 bases and J lost 7; bases outside the gene matches: 6. The CDR3 loop reads CASSLGTGSSGYTF. The DNA for the CDR3 is TGTGCCAGCAGCTTGGGGACAGGTAGTAGTGGCTACACCTTC.

The chain recombines TRBV4-1 with TRBJ1-6; 11 positions agree with TRBD1. The CDR3 totals 16 residues. Trimming removed 0 bases from V and 14 bases from J; junction bases left unmatched: 9. The germline gives CDR1 MGHRA, CDR2 YSYEKL. CDR3 nucleotides: TGCGCCAGCAGCCAAGATCAGGGGACAGGGGGTCTGGCCCTCCACTTT. Translated: CASSQDQGTGGLALHF.

This clone was seen repeatedly, ten times or more. The chain joins TRBV4-3 to TRBJ1-6, with 9 bases that match TRBD1. Germline CDR1 reads LGHNA; CDR2 reads YSLEER. V lost 0 bases, J lost 2 bases, and 5 bases stayed unmatched. The CDR3 consists of 18 residues. The CDR3 nucleotides read TGCGCCAGCAGCCAAGATGACAGGGGGTGGGCCTATAATTCACCCCTCCACTTT. Translating gives CASSQDDRGWAYNSPLHF.

The gene calls are TRBV27 and TRBJ2-1; 9 bases match TRBD1. The CDR3 has 16 amino acids. After removal of 6 bases from V and 6 bases from J, the junction contained 12 bases not matched to a gene. Germline V lookup: CDR1 MNHEY, CDR2 SMNVEV (reference sequence). The CDR3 DNA is TGTGCCAGCAGCGCCTTTCGACAGGGGGTCGGCAATGAGCAGTTCTTC. Protein sequence: CASSAFRQGVGNEQFF.

The chain employs TRBV29-1 and TRBJ1-2, with 7 nucleotides matching TRBD1. Germline loops: CDR1 SQVTM, CDR2 ANQGSEA. J was trimmed by 1 base and V by 6 bases; bases with no gene match: 11. CDR3 length: 15 amino acids. CDR3 region: CSVSRGTDYNYGYTF. The CDR3 DNA reads TGCAGCGTCTCCAGGGGGACGGATTATAACTATGGCTACACCTTC.

The chain links TRBV28 to TRBJ1-2, with TRBD1 matching over 10 bases. The germline V gene has CDR1 MDHEN and CDR2 SYDVKM. The CDR3 is 13 residues long. V shed 6 bases, J shed 8 bases, and the junction held 6 bases outside the gene matches. As DNA, the CDR3 is TGTGCCAGCAGCATCGACAGGGGGCGAGGCTACACCTTC. This encodes CASSIDRGRGYTF.

There are a few counts of this clone. This CDR3 is CASSLWTDTGELFF. The CDR3 DNA reads as TGTGCCAGCAGCCTCTGGACGGACACCGGGGAGCTGTTTTTT. This chain joins TRBV7-2 and TRBJ2-2; D is undetermined. Germline V gene sequence: CDR1 SGHTA, CDR2 FQGNSA. The CDR3 totals 14 residues. The germline V and J ends were trimmed by 5 bases and 3 bases, with 10 bases remaining between them. Looking up the rest from reference TRBV7-2 and TRBJ2-2 gives the full variable domain: GAGVSQSPSNKVTEKGKDVELRCDPISGHTALYWYRQSLGQGLEFLIYFQGNSAPDKSGLPSDRFSAERTGGSVSTLTIQRTQQEDSAVYLCASSLWTDTGELFFGEGSRLTVL.

This clone was recorded a few times. The chain carries TRBV28 and TRBJ1-4; TRBD1 agrees at 9 bases. V was clipped by 4 bases and J by 8 bases; unmatched bases: 11. The CDR3 has 16 residues. Germline V lookup: CDR1 MDHEN, CDR2 SYDVKM. The CDR3 nucleotides are TGTGCCAGCAGTTCCCTATCCGGGACAGGGATGGAAAAACTGTTTTTT. This translates into CASSSLSGTGMEKLFF. The complete variable domain, with remaining parts taken from reference TRBV28 and TRBJ1-4, reads DVKVTQSSRYLVKRTGEKVFLECVQDMDHENMFWYRQDPGLGLRLIYFSYDVKMKEKGDIPEGYSVSREKKERFSLILESASTNQTSMYLCASSSLSGTGMEKLFFGSGTQLSVL.

This chain's CDR3 is CASSTDSGANVLTF. CDR3 bases: TGTGCCAGCAGCACTGACTCTGGGGCCAACGTCCTGACTTTC. The chain is built from TRBV21-1 and TRBJ2-6. TRBV21-1 corresponds to a pseudogene. The CDR3 has 14 residues.

The J gene is TRBJ2-6, the V gene TRBV5-1, with D tentatively TRBD1 (6 bases). Trimming removed 7 bases at V and 0 bases at J, with 11 bases between. The length of the CDR3 is 15 residues. Germline V CDR1 and CDR2: SGHRS, YFSETQ. CDR3 sequence: CASGTLYSGANVLTF. CDR3 DNA sequence: TGCGCCAGCGGGACACTCTACTCTGGGGCCAACGTCCTGACTTTC.

The genes are TRBV7-9 and TRBJ1-2; D gene ambiguous. This CDR3 spans 13 amino acids. V was cut by 4 bases and J by 8 bases, with 14 bases left in between. Germline V CDR1 and CDR2: SEHNR, FQNEAQ (reference sequence). The CDR3 DNA follows: TGTGCCAGCAGCTCACATGGGAGGGCCGGCTACACCTTC. Translating it yields CASSSHGRAGYTF.

Regarding this clone: A much larger clone lies one base from this, so it may be a read error. The CDR3 reads CASSRGNTGELFF. Here the CDR3 DNA reads TGTGCCAGCAGCCGAGGGAACACCGGGGAGCTGTTTTTT. This chain connects TRBV11-2 to TRBJ2-2; D gene unclear. Trimming left V 5 bases short and J 1 base short, with 5 bases between. This CDR3 comprises 13 residues. Looked up from germline, CDR1 is SGHAT and CDR2 is FQNNGV. The variable domain in full, with the rest retrieved from reference TRBV11-2 and TRBJ2-2, is EAGVAQSPRYKIIEKRQSVAFWCNPISGHATLYWYQQILGQGPKLLIQFQNNGVVDDSQLPKDRFSAERLKGVDSTLKIQPAKLEDSAVYLCASSRGNTGELFFGEGSRLTVL.

In its sample, this clone was seen a few times. The V gene is TRBV25-1, the J gene TRBJ2-6; 10 bases align to TRBD1. Looked up from germline, CDR1 is MGHDK and CDR2 is SYGVNS. J was trimmed by 0 bases and V by 6 bases; bases with no gene match: 5. The CDR3 is 17 residues long. The CDR3 bases are TGTGCCAGCAGCAGGGACAGGGGCGACTCTGGGGCCAACGTCCTGACTTTC. This translates into CASSRDRGDSGANVLTF.

The V gene is TRBV7-9, the J gene TRBJ2-7, with 9 bases lining up with TRBD2. Germline-derived CDR1 and CDR2 are SEHNR and FQNEAQ (reference sequence). The CDR3 is made up of 16 amino acids. V trimming: 5 bases; J trimming: 6 bases; junction bases outside the gene matches: 14. In nucleotides, the CDR3 is TGTGCCAGCAGCCCTAGTCGTCGGACTAGCGAGAGCGAGCAGTACTTC. The encoded protein is CASSPSRRTSESEQYF.

The sample holds a few counts of this clone. The V call is TRBV11-2, the J call TRBJ1-2, with a tentative D call TRBD1 (6 bases). Germline-derived CDR1 and CDR2 are SGHAT and FQNNGV. This CDR3 has 14 amino acids. Deletions cut 3 bases from V and 4 bases from J, with 12 bases between. CDR3 amino acids: CASSFIGGGYGYTF. CDR3 DNA: TGTGCCAGCAGCTTTATTGGAGGGGGCTATGGCTACACCTTC.

The chain couples TRBV25-1 to TRBJ1-2; 7 nucleotides match TRBD1. Germline CDR1 MGHDK, CDR2 SYGVNS. The CDR3 extends over 18 amino acids. The V and J ends lost 3 bases and 2 bases, in that order; junction bases with no gene match: 15. The CDR3 DNA reads as TGTGCCAGCAGTGAGAGACAGGGAAGTAGCGGGGAGAACTATGGCTACACCTTC. Translating it yields CASSERQGSSGENYGYTF.